Each of the 13 T cell receptor beta chains below was sequenced from the same sample in a study of blood T cell repertoires in COVID-19. Profiled with immunoSEQ multiplex PCR; TCRdb holds only in-frame clones, not every one. Of 30,000 to 40,000 clones listed, more than 85% were seen once; the top ten hold about 13%. The specimen sequenced was peripheral blood. The receptors come from a human donor in a cohort sampled during active COVID-19.

This clone was detected only once. The DNA of the CDR3 is TGCGCCACCCAGGAGGGGACTTTGAACACTGAAGCTTTCTTT. Its protein is CATQEGTLNTEAFF. The rearrangement joins TRBV5-1 to TRBJ1-1, with D perhaps TRBD1 (5 bases). Germline lookup yields CDR1 SGHRS and CDR2 YFSETQ. Deletions cut 9 bases from V and 0 bases from J, with 15 bases between. The CDR3 is made up of 14 amino acids.

The chain links TRBV7-9 to TRBJ1-2; no clear D gene. V was pared by 5 bases and J by 8 bases, with 6 bases between. The CDR3 has 10 residues. Germline V gene sequence: CDR1 SEHNR, CDR2 FQNEAQ (reference sequence). For the CDR3, the DNA is TGTGCCAGCAGCCCTAGGGGCTACACCTTC. Protein product: CASSPRGYTF. The full variable domain, with the rest looked up from reference TRBV7-9 and TRBJ1-2, is DTGVSQNPRHKITKRGQNVTFRCDPISEHNRLYWYRQTLGQGPEFLTYFQNEAQLEKSRLLSDRFSAERPKGSFSTLEIQRTEQGDSAMYLCASSPRGYTFGSGTRLTVV.

As DNA, the CDR3 is TGTGCCAGCAGTTTAACTACTAACTCCTACAATGAGCAGTTCTTC. Its translation is CASSLTTNSYNEQFF. This sequence joins TRBV27 and TRBJ2-1, with D uncertain. Germline CDR1 is MNHEY and CDR2 is SMNVEV (reference sequence). This CDR3 is 15 amino acids long. The V end was cut by 2 bases, the J end by 0 bases, with 8 bases between.

This rearrangement joins TRBV3-1 (or the pseudogene TRBV3-2) to TRBJ1-1, with D possibly TRBD1 on 5 matching bases. CDR3 length: 16 amino acids. V was clipped by 5 bases and J by 1 base, with 17 bases between them. Germline CDR1 reads LGHDT; CDR2 reads YNNKEL (reference sequence). CDR3 DNA: TGTGCCAGCAGCACAGTAGGCAGGGCCCCGAACACTGAAGCTTTCTTT. It codes for CASSTVGRAPNTEAFF.

This chain links TRBV19 with TRBJ2-3; 7 nucleotides match TRBD1. J gave up 2 bases and V 5 bases, and 4 bases lay outside the gene matches. CDR1 and CDR2 (germline): LNHDA, SQIVND (reference sequence). This CDR3 spans 14 amino acids. The CDR3 spells CASSGGTDTDTQYF. As DNA, the CDR3 is TGTGCCAGTAGTGGTGGGACAGACACAGATACGCAGTATTTT.

This clone occurred a few times. This rearrangement joins TRBV6-5 to TRBJ2-1; TRBD2 agrees at 7 bases. V shed 4 bases and J 9 bases; nucleotides not matched to a gene: 12. Germline-derived CDR1 and CDR2 are MNHEY and SVGAGI. The CDR3 loop spans 15 amino acids. The CDR3 here is CASSSGGSGVSEQFF. CDR3 DNA: TGTGCCAGCAGTTCCGGCGGGAGCGGGGTCAGTGAGCAGTTCTTC.

This chain connects TRBV7-8 to TRBJ2-1; TRBD1 matches at 11 bases. Germline CDR1 reads SGHVS; CDR2 reads FQNEAQ. Trimming cost V 6 bases and J 3 bases; bases outside gene matches: 10. CDR3 length equals 17 residues. This chain's CDR3 is CASRKGSGTGGYNEQFF. In nucleotides, the CDR3 is TGTGCCAGCAGGAAGGGTTCCGGGACAGGGGGCTACAATGAGCAGTTCTTC.

The rearrangement joins TRBV7-6 to TRBJ1-3; no definite D call. CDR1 and CDR2 (germline): SGHVS, FNYEAQ. This CDR3 has 13 amino acids. V was clipped by 1 base and J by 9 bases, with 10 bases between them. The CDR3 DNA follows: TGTGCCAGCAGCTTAGTCCTGGAGGGCACCATATATTTT. This codes for CASSLVLEGTIYF.

This chain joins TRBV5-1 and TRBJ2-1; 7 nucleotides agree with TRBD1. Germline CDR1 SGHRS, CDR2 YFSETQ. V gave up 0 bases and J gave up 3 bases; unmatched junction bases: 12. The CDR3 totals 18 residues. The CDR3 DNA reads TGCGCCAGCAGCTTGGCATTTAGGGGGCTCCATCGCTACAATGAGCAGTTCTTC. Protein sequence: CASSLAFRGLHRYNEQFF.

The chain carries TRBV19 and TRBJ1-2; 7 positions match TRBD1. Germline V gene sequence: CDR1 LNHDA, CDR2 SQIVND (reference sequence). The J segment lost 2 bases and the V segment lost 2 bases, leaving 5 bases of the junction unmatched. This CDR3 is 15 amino acids long. The CDR3 sequence: CASSISGQINYGYTF. For the CDR3, the DNA is TGTGCCAGTAGTATATCGGGACAGATAAACTATGGCTACACCTTC.

The rearrangement joins TRBV9 to TRBJ2-7; 9 bases map to TRBD1. Trimming took 4 bases from V and 5 from J; bases not matched to a gene: 7. Germline assignment: CDR1 SGDLS and CDR2 YYNGEE. CDR3 length equals 14 residues. The DNA for the CDR3 is TGTGCCAGCAGCCCCCGGGGGACAGGGAACGAGCAGTACTTC. The encoded protein is CASSPRGTGNEQYF.

The chain is built from TRBV5-6 and TRBJ1-6; TRBD1 aligns across 7 bases. With 4 bases clipped from V and 5 bases from J, the junction kept 6 bases outside the gene matches. Germline CDR1 reads SGHDT; CDR2 reads YYEEEE. There are 15 residues in the CDR3. The chain's CDR3 is CASSDRDSHNSPLHF. The CDR3 DNA sequence: TGTGCCAGCAGCGACCGGGACAGTCATAATTCACCCCTCCACTTT.

This clone has only one observation. This chain uses TRBV28 with TRBJ2-5; 7 nucleotides line up with TRBD2. Germline V gene sequence: CDR1 MDHEN, CDR2 SYDVKM. Losses at the gene ends were 5 bases for V and 3 bases for J; bases not matched to a gene: 3. This CDR3 contains 13 residues. Here the CDR3 reads CASSMGGKETQYF. CDR3 DNA sequence: TGTGCCAGCAGTATGGGGGGGAAAGAGACCCAGTACTTC.